This T cell receptor beta chain appears in the sequencing data of a study of shared clonotypes between healthy human individuals. Profiling relied on immunoSEQ multiplex PCR, and the TCRdb table lists in-frame clones only, not all of them. The table has roughly 890,000 clones, more than 85% seen once; the top ten hold 20% to 30%. Study-level points and caveats: It was the non-shared clonotypes that had lower generation probabilities than clonotypes shared by all four donors.

As to this clone: No antigen is known for it.

CD45RO-negative, CCR7-positively selected cells formed the naive CD8 fraction, excluding terminally differentiated effector memory CD45RA+ cells. Recent acute infections and vaccinations were absent in the healthy HIV-negative adult donors. Each donor was a Caucasian adult residing in Nashville, Tennessee. The sequence came from a man aged 30 to 39 in good health. Source material: naive CD8+ T cells sorted from blood.

CDR3 bases: TGTGCCAGCAGCTTGCGGAACGGGTACAATGAGCAGTTCTTC. Its translation is CASSLRNGYNEQFF. The J gene is TRBJ2-1, the V gene TRBV5-6, with D uncertain. This CDR3 is 14 amino acids long. Germline values: CDR1 SGHDT, CDR2 YYEEEE. V shed 1 base and J shed 4 bases, with 9 bases lying between them.